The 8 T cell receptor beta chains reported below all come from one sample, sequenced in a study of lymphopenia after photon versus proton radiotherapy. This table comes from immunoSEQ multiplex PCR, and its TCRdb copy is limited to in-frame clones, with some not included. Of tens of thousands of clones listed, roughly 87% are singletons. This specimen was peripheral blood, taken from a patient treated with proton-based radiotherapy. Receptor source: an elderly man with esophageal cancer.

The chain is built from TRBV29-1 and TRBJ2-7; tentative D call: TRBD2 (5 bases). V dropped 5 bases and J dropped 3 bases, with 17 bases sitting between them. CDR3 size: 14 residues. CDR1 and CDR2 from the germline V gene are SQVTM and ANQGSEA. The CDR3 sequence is CSVKRRASGYEQYF. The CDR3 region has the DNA TGCAGCGTTAAAAGGCGGGCTTCGGGCTACGAGCAGTACTTC.

In DNA form, the CDR3 reads TGTGCCAGTAGTATCATTCTAACCAGGGGGTTGGTCACTGAAGCTTTCTTT. This codes for CASSIILTRGLVTEAFF. This chain links TRBV19 with TRBJ1-1; 7 bases are shared with TRBD1. There are 17 residues in the CDR3. J lost 4 bases, V lost 3 bases, and 14 bases had no gene match. CDR1 and CDR2 (germline): LNHDA, SQIVND (reference sequence). The variable domain in full, with the rest retrieved from reference TRBV19 and TRBJ1-1, is DGGITQSPKYLFRKEGQNVTLSCEQNLNHDAMYWYRQDPGQGLRLIYYSQIVNDFQKGDIAEGYSVSREKKESFPLTVTSAQKNPTAFYLCASSIILTRGLVTEAFFGQGTRLTVV.

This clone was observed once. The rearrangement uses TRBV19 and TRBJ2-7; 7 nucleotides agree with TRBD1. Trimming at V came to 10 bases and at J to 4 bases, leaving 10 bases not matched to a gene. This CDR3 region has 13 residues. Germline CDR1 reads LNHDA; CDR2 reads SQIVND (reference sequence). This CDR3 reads CATGDRVTYEQYF. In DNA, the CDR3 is TGTGCCACCGGGGACAGAGTTACGTACGAGCAGTACTTC.

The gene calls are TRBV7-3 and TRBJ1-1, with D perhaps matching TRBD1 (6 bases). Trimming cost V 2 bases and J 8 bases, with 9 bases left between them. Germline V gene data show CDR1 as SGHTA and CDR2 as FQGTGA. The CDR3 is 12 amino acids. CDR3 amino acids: CASSLGGGEAFF. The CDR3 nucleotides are TGTGCCAGCAGCTTAGGGGGCGGAGAAGCTTTCTTT.

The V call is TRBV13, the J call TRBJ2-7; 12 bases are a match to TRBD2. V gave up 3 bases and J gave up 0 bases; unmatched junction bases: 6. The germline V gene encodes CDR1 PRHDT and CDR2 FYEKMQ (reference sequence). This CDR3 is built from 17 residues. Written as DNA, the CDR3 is TGTGCCAGCAGCTTCGGACTAGCGGGAACAACCTCCTACGAGCAGTACTTC. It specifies CASSFGLAGTTSYEQYF.

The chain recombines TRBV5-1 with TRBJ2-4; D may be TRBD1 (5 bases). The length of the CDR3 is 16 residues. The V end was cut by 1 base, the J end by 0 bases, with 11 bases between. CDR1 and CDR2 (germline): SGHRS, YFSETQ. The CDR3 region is CASSLRSGLAKNIQYF. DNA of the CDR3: TGCGCCAGCAGCTTGCGGTCAGGGCTAGCCAAAAACATTCAGTACTTC.

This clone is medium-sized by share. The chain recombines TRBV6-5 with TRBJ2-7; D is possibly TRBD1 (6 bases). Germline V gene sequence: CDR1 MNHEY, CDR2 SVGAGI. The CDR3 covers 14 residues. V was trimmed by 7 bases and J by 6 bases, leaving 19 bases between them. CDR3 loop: CASTLRQGSLEQYF. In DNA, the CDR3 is TGTGCCAGCACCCTACGGCAGGGGAGCCTCGAGCAGTACTTC.

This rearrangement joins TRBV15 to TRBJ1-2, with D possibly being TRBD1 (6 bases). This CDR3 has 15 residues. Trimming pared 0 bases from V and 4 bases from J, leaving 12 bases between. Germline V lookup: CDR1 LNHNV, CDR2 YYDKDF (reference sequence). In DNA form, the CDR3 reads TGTGCCACCAGCAGAGATTTGGGGGCAGGCTATGGCTACACCTTC. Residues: CATSRDLGAGYGYTF. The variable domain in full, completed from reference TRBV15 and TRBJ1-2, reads DAMVIQNPRYQVTQFGKPVTLSCSQTLNHNVMYWYQQKSSQAPKLLFHYYDKDFNNEADTPDNFQSRRPNTSFCFLDIRSPGLGDTAMYLCATSRDLGAGYGYTFGSGTRLTVV.